A selection of T cell receptor beta chains follows, all from one sample in a study of Ad26.COV2.S vaccination and SARS-CoV-2 variants. TCRdb's copy holds only in-frame clones and misses some; the assay was immunoSEQ multiplex PCR. This sample carries about 680,000 clones, approximately 88% of them seen once, and the ten largest clones take over 1.3%. The sequenced sample was peripheral blood, obtained in a trial of Ad26.COV2.S vaccine versus placebo. The source is a person aged 18-60 years who received the Ad26.COV2.S COVID-19 vaccine or a placebo. Each CDR3 is given with its conserved first and last residue. The D gene is left open where the match is weak. Rows give clone size only sometimes, using once, few, many, or a class for an expanded clone.

>NA|TRBJ2-5|NA|TRBV5-1
TGCGCCAGCAGCTTTACCGGGAGACAAGAGACCCAGTACTTC
CASSFTGRQETQYF
>NA|TRBJ2-1|NA|TRBV5-1
TGCGCCAGCAGCTTGGCGGGAGCGCTGACCTACAATGAGCAGTTCTTC
CASSLAGALTYNEQFF
>NA|TRBJ2-7|TRBD1|TRBV19
TGTGCCAGCGGTACCTCCCGGACAGGGCGGTACGAGCAGTACTTC
CASGTSRTGRYEQYF
>NA|TRBJ2-5|NA|TRBV6-5
TGTGCCAGCGGCGGGACATGGGGGTTCCAAGAGACCCAGTACTTC
CASGGTWGFQETQYF
>NA|TRBJ1-5|NA|TRBV19
TGTGCCGTGGGCCAGGCCCAATTTGATCAGCCCCAGCATTTT
CAVGQAQFDQPQHF
>NA|TRBJ1-2|NA|TRBV20-1
TGCAGTGCTAGAGTCAGGGCAGGGCTCACCTTC
CSARVRAGLTF
>NA|TRBJ2-3|TRBD1|TRBV12-3/TRBV12-4
TGTGCCAGCAGTCGGACAGGGGCAGATACGCAGTATTTT
CASSRTGADTQYF
>NA|TRBJ2-1|TRBD2|TRBV3-1/TRBV3-2
TGTGCCAGCAGCCCCCTGAGCGGGGGGTCTAATGAGCAGTTCTTC
CASSPLSGGSNEQFF
>NA|TRBJ2-3|NA|TRBV5-1
TGCGCCAGCAGCTTAGGGCAGGGTAGCGCAGATACGCAGTATTTT
CASSLGQGSADTQYF
>NA|TRBJ2-1|NA|TRBV12-3/TRBV12-4
TGTGCCAGCAGTTTGGTTGAGCAGTTCTTC
CASSLVEQFF
>NA|TRBJ1-2|NA|TRBV7-2
TGTGCCAGCAGCTTAGACCTCAACTATGGCTACACCTTC
CASSLDLNYGYTF
>NA|TRBJ2-1|NA|TRBV18
TGTGCCAGCTCACCTCCCGGGTCAGCTTCCAATGAGCAGTTCTTC
CASSPPGSASNEQFF
>NA|TRBJ2-2|TRBD2|TRBV4-2
TGTGCCAGCAGCCAGAGAGCGGGGGCGAACACCGGGGAGCTGTTTTTT
CASSQRAGANTGELFF
>NA|TRBJ1-2|NA|TRBV18
TGTGCCAGCTCACCCTTTGAAGGAGGAGCTAACTATGGCTACACCTTC
CASSPFEGGANYGYTF
>NA|TRBJ2-5|TRBD2|TRBV5-1
TGCGCCAGCAGCCGCGGGGGTTGGGAGACCCAGTACTTC
CASSRGGWETQYF
>NA|TRBJ1-2|NA|TRBV18
TGTGCCAGCTCACCCCAGGCGCACACTAACTATGGCTACACCTTC
CASSPQAHTNYGYTF
>NA|TRBJ1-2|NA|TRBV19
TGTGCCAGTAATAACGAGCTCCAGGGCTACACCTTC
CASNNELQGYTF
>NA|TRBJ2-7|TRBD1|TRBV29-1
TGCAGCGTTGAGAGGACAGGGACCTACGAGCAGTACTTC
CSVERTGTYEQYF
>NA|TRBJ1-2|NA|TRBV27
TGTGCCAGCGGCGTGGGGCCTAACTATGGCTACACCTTC
CASGVGPNYGYTF
>NA|TRBJ2-7|NA|TRBV5-6
TGTGCCAGCAGCTTGTTAGGATCGGCAGGGAGCTCCTACGAGCAGTACTTC
CASSLLGSAGSSYEQYF
>NA|TRBJ1-2|NA|TRBV12-3/TRBV12-4
TGTGCCAGCAGTTTATCCGGTTCCTATGGCTACACCTTC
CASSLSGSYGYTF
>NA|TRBJ2-1|NA|TRBV9
TGTGCCAGCAGCGTGGCGGGAAAGGATGAGCAGTTCTTC
CASSVAGKDEQFF
>NA|TRBJ2-7|NA|TRBV15
TGTGCCACCAGTCTGCCAGGGGCCTACGAGCAGTACTTC
CATSLPGAYEQYF
>NA|TRBJ1-1|TRBD1|TRBV6-5
TGTGCCAGCAGGCGACAGGGTGGGACTGAAGCTTTCTTT
CASRRQGGTEAFF
>few|TRBJ1-6|TRBD1|TRBV4-2
TGTGCCAGCAGCCAGGAGGGGACAGGTAATTCACCCCTCCACTTT
CASSQEGTGNSPLHF
>once|TRBJ1-2|NA|TRBV12-3/TRBV12-4
TGTGCCAGCAACAGCCGAACTAACTATGGCTACACCTTC
CASNSRTNYGYTF
>NA|TRBJ1-3|NA|TRBV25-1
TGTGCCAGCAGTCCTACCAGGGGCGGAGACTCTGGAAACACCATATATTTT
CASSPTRGGDSGNTIYF
>NA|TRBJ1-2|TRBD1|TRBV6-5
TGTGCCAGCAGTTACTCAGCAGGGGGGAATGGCTACACCTTC
CASSYSAGGNGYTF
>NA|TRBJ2-5|TRBD1|TRBV24-1
TGTGCCACCAGTGATTTGGCGGACAGGCGGGAGACCCAGTACTTC
CATSDLADRRETQYF
>NA|TRBJ2-7|NA|TRBV29-1
TGCAGCGTTGAAATGGCAGGCGAGCAGTACTTC
CSVEMAGEQYF
>NA|TRBJ1-2|NA|TRBV12-3/TRBV12-4
TGTGCCAGCAACCCAGGGATGTCCTATGGCTACACCTTC
CASNPGMSYGYTF
>NA|TRBJ2-7|TRBD1|TRBV18
TGTGCCAGCTCACCGGACAGGGGATCCTACGAGCAGTACTTC
CASSPDRGSYEQYF
>NA|TRBJ1-5|TRBD1|TRBV3-1/TRBV3-2
TGTGCCAGCAGCCTGGGACAGGCTTATCAGCCCCAGCATTTT
CASSLGQAYQPQHF
>NA|TRBJ1-5|NA|TRBV6-5
TGTGCCAGCAGCCTCAGGGATGTGGGTCAGCCCCAGCATTTT
CASSLRDVGQPQHF
>NA|TRBJ2-5|TRBD1|TRBV7-3
TGTGCCAGCAGCTCCAGGGGGCGAGAGACCCAGTACTTC
CASSSRGRETQYF
>NA|TRBJ2-7|NA|TRBV6-1
TGTGCCAGCTTAGATTTGGGCCGAGCCTACGAGCAGTACTTC
CASLDLGRAYEQYF
>NA|TRBJ2-3|TRBD2|TRBV5-1
TGCGCCACCAGTAAACTAGCGGGAGGGCCGGATACGCAGTATTTT
CATSKLAGGPDTQYF
>NA|TRBJ2-1|NA|TRBV7-8
TGTGCCAGCAGCCACTTAATTAGTGAGCAGTTCTTC
CASSHLISEQFF
>NA|TRBJ2-7|TRBD1|TRBV7-8
TGTGCCAGCGGGGGACAGTGGAGCTCCTACGAGCAGTACTTC
CASGGQWSSYEQYF
>NA|TRBJ2-1|TRBD2|TRBV4-2
TGTGCCAGCAGCCAAGGTACTAGCGGCCCCGTAGATGAGCAGTTCTTC
CASSQGTSGPVDEQFF
>once|TRBJ1-2|TRBD1|TRBV12-3/TRBV12-4
TGTGCCAGCAGGCCTCCGGGACAGTATGGCTACACCTTC
CASRPPGQYGYTF
>NA|TRBJ2-1|TRBD1|TRBV6-1
TGTGCCAGCAGTGAATGGGGGACAGTAAACAATGAGCAGTTCTTC
CASSEWGTVNNEQFF
>once|TRBJ2-1|TRBD1|TRBV15
TGTGCCACCAGCACCGAGAAAGGACAGGGTCGGAATGAGCAGTTCTTC
CATSTEKGQGRNEQFF
>few|TRBJ1-2|TRBD1|TRBV12-3/TRBV12-4
TGTGCCAGCACCACAGGGGAGCAGGGCTACACCTTC
CASTTGEQGYTF
>NA|TRBJ1-4|TRBD1|TRBV6-6
TGTGCCAGCAGCCGGGGACAGGGAGGCGAAAAACTGTTTTTT
CASSRGQGGEKLFF
>NA|TRBJ1-4|NA|TRBV7-2
TGTGCCAGCAGCTTAGGACAGGCAACTAATGAAAAACTGTTTTTT
CASSLGQATNEKLFF
>NA|TRBJ2-2|NA|TRBV3-1/TRBV3-2
TGTGCCAGCAGCCAAGCCCGACCCGGGGAGCTGTTTTTT
CASSQARPGELFF
>NA|TRBJ1-1|NA|TRBV6-5
TGTGCCAGCAGAGAGGGAAGGTTGGCTTTCTTT
CASREGRLAFF
>once|TRBJ2-7|TRBD1|TRBV19
TGTGCCAGTAGTATAGGAACCGGGACAGGGGGCCACGAGCAGTACTTC
CASSIGTGTGGHEQYF
>NA|TRBJ2-5|NA|TRBV24-1
TGTGCCACCAGTGATTTGTGGGACAACCAAGAGACCCAGTACTTC
CATSDLWDNQETQYF
>NA|TRBJ2-2|TRBD1|TRBV10-2
TGCGCCAGCAGTGAATTGGGACAGGGGAACACCGGGGAGCTGTTTTTT
CASSELGQGNTGELFF
>NA|TRBJ1-4|NA|TRBV21-1
TGTGCCAGCAGCCAAAGGAGGGCAAAAGTCGCTAATGAAAAACTGTTTTTT
CASSQRRAKVANEKLFF